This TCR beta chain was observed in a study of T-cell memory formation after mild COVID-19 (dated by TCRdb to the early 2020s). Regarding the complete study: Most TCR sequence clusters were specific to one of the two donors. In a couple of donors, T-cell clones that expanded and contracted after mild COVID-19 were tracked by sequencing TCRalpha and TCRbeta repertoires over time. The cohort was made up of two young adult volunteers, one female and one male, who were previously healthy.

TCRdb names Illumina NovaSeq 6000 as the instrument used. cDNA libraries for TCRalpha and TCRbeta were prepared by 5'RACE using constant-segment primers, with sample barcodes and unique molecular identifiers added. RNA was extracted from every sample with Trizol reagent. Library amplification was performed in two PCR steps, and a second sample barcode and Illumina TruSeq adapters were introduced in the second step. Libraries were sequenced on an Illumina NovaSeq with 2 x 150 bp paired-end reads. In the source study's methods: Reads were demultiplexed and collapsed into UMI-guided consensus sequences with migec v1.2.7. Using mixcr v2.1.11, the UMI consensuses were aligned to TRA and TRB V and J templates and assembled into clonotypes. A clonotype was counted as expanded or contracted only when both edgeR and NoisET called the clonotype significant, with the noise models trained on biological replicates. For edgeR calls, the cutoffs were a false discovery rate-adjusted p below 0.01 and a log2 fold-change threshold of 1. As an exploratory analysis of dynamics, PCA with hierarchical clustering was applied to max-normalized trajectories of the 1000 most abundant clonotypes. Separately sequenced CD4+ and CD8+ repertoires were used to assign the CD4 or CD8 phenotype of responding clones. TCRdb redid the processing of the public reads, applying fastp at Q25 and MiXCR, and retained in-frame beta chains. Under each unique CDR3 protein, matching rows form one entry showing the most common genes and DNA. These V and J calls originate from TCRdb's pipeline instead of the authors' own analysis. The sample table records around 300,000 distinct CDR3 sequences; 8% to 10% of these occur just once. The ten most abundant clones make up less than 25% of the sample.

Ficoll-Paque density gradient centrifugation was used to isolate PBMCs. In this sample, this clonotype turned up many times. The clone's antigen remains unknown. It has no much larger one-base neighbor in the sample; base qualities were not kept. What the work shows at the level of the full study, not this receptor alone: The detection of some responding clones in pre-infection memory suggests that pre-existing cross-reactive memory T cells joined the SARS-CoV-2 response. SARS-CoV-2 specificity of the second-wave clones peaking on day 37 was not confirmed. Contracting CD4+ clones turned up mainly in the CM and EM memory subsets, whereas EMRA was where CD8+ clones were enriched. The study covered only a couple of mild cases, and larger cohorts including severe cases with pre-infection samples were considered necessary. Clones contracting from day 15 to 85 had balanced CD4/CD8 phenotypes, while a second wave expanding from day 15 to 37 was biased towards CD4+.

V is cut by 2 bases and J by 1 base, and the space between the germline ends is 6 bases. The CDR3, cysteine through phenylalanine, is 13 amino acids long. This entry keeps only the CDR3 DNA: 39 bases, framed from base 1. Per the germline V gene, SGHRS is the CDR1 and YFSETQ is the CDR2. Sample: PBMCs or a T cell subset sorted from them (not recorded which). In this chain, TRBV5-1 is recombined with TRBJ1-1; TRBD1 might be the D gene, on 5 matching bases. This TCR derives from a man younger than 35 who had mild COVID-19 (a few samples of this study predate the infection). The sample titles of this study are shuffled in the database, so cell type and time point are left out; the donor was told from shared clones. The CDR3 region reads CASSFTGNTEAFF. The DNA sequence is TGCGCCAGCAGCTTTACAGGGAACACTGAAGCTTTCTTT.